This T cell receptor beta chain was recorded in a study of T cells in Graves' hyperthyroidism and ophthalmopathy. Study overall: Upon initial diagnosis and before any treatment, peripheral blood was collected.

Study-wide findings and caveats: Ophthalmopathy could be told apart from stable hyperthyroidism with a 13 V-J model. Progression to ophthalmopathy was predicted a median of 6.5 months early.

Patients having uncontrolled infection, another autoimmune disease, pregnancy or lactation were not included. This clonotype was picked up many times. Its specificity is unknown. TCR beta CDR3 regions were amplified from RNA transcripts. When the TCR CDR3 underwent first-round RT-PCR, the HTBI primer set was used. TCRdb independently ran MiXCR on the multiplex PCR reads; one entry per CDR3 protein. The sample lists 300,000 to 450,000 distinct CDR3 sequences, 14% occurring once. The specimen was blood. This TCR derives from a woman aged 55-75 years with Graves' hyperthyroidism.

This CDR3 is CASSSGLAGEETQYF. CDR3 nucleotide sequence: TGTGCCAGCAGTTCGGGACTAGCGGGAGAGGAGACCCAGTACTTC. V gene TRBV12-3 or TRBV12-4 combines with J gene TRBJ2-5; 14 bases line up with TRBD2. The CDR3 covers 15 residues. The V and J ends lost 4 bases and 5 bases, in that order; junction bases with no gene match: 3.